This TCR beta chain is drawn from a study of blood T cell repertoires in COVID-19. The wider study: COVID-19 samples collected from the United States, Italy and Spain covered acute and convalescent phases. T cells, B-cell-depleted T cells, or PBMCs supplied cDNA or gDNA.

Repertoires were generated with immunoSEQ multiplex PCR, while TCRdb's copy carries only in-frame clones and drops some. The repertoire has 100,000 to 150,000 clones, around 86% of them found once; the top ten carry 10% to 15%. The CDR3 sequence is 12 residues long. Germline V gives CDR1 SNHLY, CDR2 FYNNEI. V was pared by 6 bases and J by 3 bases, with 9 bases between. V usage is TRBV2 and J usage is TRBJ2-7, with D tentatively TRBD1 (5 bases). This receptor was taken from a man aged 55 to 69 with acute or convalescent COVID-19. Sequenced: peripheral blood. CDR3 sequence (DNA): TGTGCCAGCAGCCCACAGGACTACGAGCAGTACTTC. Translating gives CASSPQDYEQYF.